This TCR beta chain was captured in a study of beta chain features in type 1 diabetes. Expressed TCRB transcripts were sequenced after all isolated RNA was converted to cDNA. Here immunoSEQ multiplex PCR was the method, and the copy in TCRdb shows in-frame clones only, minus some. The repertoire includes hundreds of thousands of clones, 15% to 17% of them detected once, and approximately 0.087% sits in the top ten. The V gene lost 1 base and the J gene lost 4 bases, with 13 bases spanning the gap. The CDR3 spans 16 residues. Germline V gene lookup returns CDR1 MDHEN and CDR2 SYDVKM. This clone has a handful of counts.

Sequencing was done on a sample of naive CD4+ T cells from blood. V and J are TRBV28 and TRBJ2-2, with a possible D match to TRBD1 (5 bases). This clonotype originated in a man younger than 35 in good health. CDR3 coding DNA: TGTGCCAGCAGTTTATTCACCCTAGGGGCCACCGGGGAGCTGTTTTTT. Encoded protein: CASSLFTLGATGELFF. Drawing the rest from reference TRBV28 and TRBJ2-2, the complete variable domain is DVKVTQSSRYLVKRTGEKVFLECVQDMDHENMFWYRQDPGLGLRLIYFSYDVKMKEKGDIPEGYSVSREKKERFSLILESASTNQTSMYLCASSLFTLGATGELFFGEGSRLTVL.